This paragraph reports one T cell receptor (beta chain). Its antigen is unknown. The sample belongs to a study of T cell repertoires in cytomegalovirus infection. TCRdb reprocessed the reads via MiXCR and lists one record per CDR3 protein. The data hold 600,000 to 700,000 distinct CDR3 sequences, with approximately 33% observed a single time. This TCR was sampled from a human donor in good health (CMV status not recorded). Some clones in this sample may be carry-over from other donors' samples. The sample was cultured PBMCs, taken from culture after CMV antigen stimulation.

Written as DNA, the CDR3 is TGTGCCACCAGTGAGAGGGGGCGCAGATATGGGCAGTACTTC. Its translation: CATSERGRRYGQYF. The chain joins TRBV24-1 to TRBJ2-7; the match to TRBD1 covers 7 bases. CDR1 and CDR2 from the germline V gene are KGHDR and SFDVKD. The CDR3 runs to 14 residues. V lost 4 bases to trimming and J lost 9 bases; unmatched junction nucleotides: 11.